The entry below gives a single T cell receptor beta chain sequence along with its context. These data originate in a study of blood T cell repertoires in COVID-19. Germline values: CDR1 SGHTA, CDR2 FQGNSA. Trimming cost V 1 base and J 5 bases, with 17 bases left between them. CDR3 length: 16 amino acids. Measured with immunoSEQ multiplex PCR; TCRdb has only the in-frame clones, and not every one. The sample lists about 320,000 clones, approximately 91% occurring once. The sample comprised PBMCs or T cells enriched from blood (not recorded which). The chain joins TRBV7-2 to TRBJ2-5; D is perhaps TRBD2 (5 bases). The receptor was isolated from a woman in her twenties or thirties who had been exposed to COVID-19. This chain's CDR3 is CASSLGAGLVGETQYF. Written as DNA, the CDR3 is TGTGCCAGCAGCTTAGGGGCGGGTCTAGTCGGGGAGACCCAGTACTTC.